These T cell receptor beta chains were read from a single sample in a study of T-cell reconstitution after alpha-beta-depleted transplantation in children. Via MiXCR, TCRdb re-called the PCR reads, giving one row per CDR3 protein. The repertoire holds about 98,000 distinct CDR3 sequences, with roughly a quarter as singletons. The sample here was PBMCs, taken before TCRalphabeta/CD19-depleted stem cell transplant. These receptors came from a boy aged 2 to 10 with acute lymphoblastic leukemia, due to receive a stem cell transplant. Each CDR3 is given with its conserved first and last residue. Each record gives: CDR3 DNA, CDR3 protein, J gene, clone size, V gene, D gene. A D gene is named only where the DNA matches it firmly. A clone size is listed for some rows: how often the clone was seen (once, few, many), or a class if it is expanded.

TGTGCCAGCGGGTGGAGGGGTGTTCGGGAGCAGTTCTTC,CASGWRGVREQFF,TRBJ2-1,-,TRBV28,-
TGTGCCAGCAGCCAACCCGACGGCTACACTAGCGGGAGGTCCAAAAACATTCAGTACTTC,CASSQPDGYTSGRSKNIQYF,TRBJ2-4,-,TRBV4-2,TRBD2
TGTGCCAGCAGCTTAGAGACGCCAAACCCCGGTATTATACAGTTCTTC,CASSLETPNPGIIQFF,TRBJ2-1,many,TRBV7-8,-
TGTGCCAGCAGGTCGATGGGTGGCTACACCTTC,CASRSMGGYTF,TRBJ1-2,few,TRBV12-3/TRBV12-4,-
TGCAGTGCCAAGGGGGCGTTCGAGGAGACCCAGTACTTC,CSAKGAFEETQYF,TRBJ2-5,many,TRBV20-1,TRBD1
TGTGCCAGCGCTTCGCGACAGGGTCGGGATGGCTACACCTTC,CASASRQGRDGYTF,TRBJ1-2,-,TRBV10-3,TRBD1
TGTGCCAGCAGCCCCCGTAGCGGAGGGAACTACGAGCAGTACTTC,CASSPRSGGNYEQYF,TRBJ2-7,few,TRBV12-3/TRBV12-4,-
TGTGCCAGCAGATACCCGCCCGGGCAGGGCAATGGCTACACCTTC,CASRYPPGQGNGYTF,TRBJ1-2,-,TRBV6-5,-
TGTGCCAGCAGCTCAGGACTAGGAATCGAGACCCAGTACTTC,CASSSGLGIETQYF,TRBJ2-5,many,TRBV7-2,TRBD2
TGCGCCAGCAGCTTGGGATGGGCTAACACCGGGGAGCTGTTTTTT,CASSLGWANTGELFF,TRBJ2-2,few,TRBV5-1,-
TGCAGTGCTAGAGTGGGGACGGGGGGGAGAGTCTACGAGCAGTACTTC,CSARVGTGGRVYEQYF,TRBJ2-7,few,TRBV20-1,TRBD2
TGTGCCAGCAGTTTCGGGACTAGCGGGAGGAGGAATACGCAGTATTTT,CASSFGTSGRRNTQYF,TRBJ2-3,-,TRBV28,TRBD2
TGTGCCAGCAGCTTGCTACAAGAGACCCAGTACTTC,CASSLLQETQYF,TRBJ2-5,-,TRBV7-2,-
TGTGCCACCAGTGGGGCAGGATTTTACGGCGATGAGCAGTTCTTC,CATSGAGFYGDEQFF,TRBJ2-1,few,TRBV24-1,-
TGTGCCAGCAGCTTATGGTCCTATCGGACAGGGGGGACGAACACTGAAGCTTTCTTT,CASSLWSYRTGGTNTEAFF,TRBJ1-1,-,TRBV11-2,TRBD1
TGTGCCAGCAGCATTGGGACAACAACCCAGAGCAATGAGCAGTTCTTC,CASSIGTTTQSNEQFF,TRBJ2-1,few,TRBV9,-
TGTGCCAGCAGCCAAAACAGTAACAGCGGGGAGCTGTTTTTT,CASSQNSNSGELFF,TRBJ2-2,many,TRBV7-9,-